This T cell receptor (beta chain) was recovered during a study of blood T cell repertoires in COVID-19 (TCRdb year 2020). A note on the overall study: Samples from collaborators originated in the United States, Italy and Spain and spanned both the acute and convalescent phases of COVID-19. The material from the prospective study consisted of cDNA or gDNA derived from T cells, B-cell-depleted T cells, or PBMCs. Deeply sampled blood TCRbeta repertoires from subjects exposed to, actively infected with, or recovered from COVID-19 were included in the dataset. The repertoires were released in a freely available public database intended as a resource for research on the immune response to SARS-CoV-2. The samples were drawn from two sources: the first 160 participants of the ongoing ImmuneRACE study, and 1,000 to 1,500 subjects contributed by 6 global collaborators. Nearly every sample came with metadata listing a de-identified subject ID, COVID-19 status, age in years and sex. HLA class I and class II types, where available, came from metadata supplied by the sample provider rather than from assay-based typing. What the work shows at the level of the full study, not this receptor alone: The quantity of clinical and demographic metadata differed by source and by participant and was supplied without curation.

The germline V gene (reference sequence) yields LNHDA for CDR1 and SQIVND for CDR2. V is pared back by 4 bases and J by 1 base, with 5 bases lying between the germline termini. The CDR3, cysteine through phenylalanine, is 13 amino acids long. Only the CDR3 DNA stays, 39 bases, in frame from base 1. The immunoSEQ Assay, a bias-controlled multiplex PCR, was used to amplify TCRbeta CDR3 regions from genomic DNA. In the authors' own workflow: Within the assay, amplification of reference gene primers was used to estimate how many nucleated cells each sample contained. Sequence reads were collapsed and filtered to measure the absolute abundance of every unique TCRbeta CDR3 rearrangement. For each sample, productive Simpson clonality was calculated by taking the square root of Simpson's diversity index across productive rearrangements. The immuneACCESS repertoire file appears here via TCRdb, limited to in-frame rearrangements. These files lack a portion of the clones; in checked studies, under half of the deficit traces to unresolved V genes, and the cause of the others is not known. The DNA gave D and trimming, while V, J and clone size come from that table. The table for this sample lists around 130,000 clones; around four fifths of them were counted only once. In total, the top ten clones hold about 2.4% of the sample.

Points on this clone: The antigen it recognizes is unknown. Base qualities are not provided; no much larger clone lies one nucleotide away.

In the prospective study, participants were about 18 to 95 years old, resided in approximately 25 geographic areas of the United States, and were enrolled through a virtual design. In the prospective study, participants were assigned to cohorts based on the clinical history participants reported in a screening survey and a study questionnaire. Mobile phlebotomists in the prospective study collected whole blood, serum and a nasopharyngeal or oropharyngeal swab from every participant. Participants in the prospective study had the option to provide additional blood draws and questionnaires over a 2-month period. Prospective study blood samples were shipped either frozen or at room temperature before DNA extraction.

The sequence was obtained from a man aged 40-49 years with acute COVID-19. The receptor chain draws on TRBV19 and TRBJ2-1, with a tentative D gene TRBD2 over 5 matching bases. The sequenced sample consisted of PBMCs or T cells enriched from blood (not recorded which). At the DNA level, the sequence is TGTGCCAGTAGTACGGGATCCTACAATGAGCAGTTCTTC. This yields the protein CASSTGSYNEQFF.